The TCR beta chain described here comes from a study of T-cell memory formation after mild COVID-19. This clonotype was recorded a few times. What it binds is not known. Regarding the study as a whole: Specificity for SARS-CoV-2 was not confirmed among the second-wave clones peaking on day 37. Contracting CD4+ clones were located mainly in CM and EM, and CD8+ clones in EMRA. Memory from before infection featured some responding clones, which suggests cross-reactive memory joined.

MiXCR, run by TCRdb on the 5' RACE reads, gives a single entry per CDR3 protein. The repertoire holds around 55,000 distinct CDR3 sequences, with around 9.5% as singletons. This receptor was identified in a young man who had mild COVID-19 (a few samples of this study predate the infection). Cell type and time point are not known. Sequenced sample: PBMCs or a T cell subset sorted from them (not recorded which).

The CDR3 coding sequence is TGTGCCAGCACCCTCGGGGGGGGGTGGATCAATGAGCAGTTCTTC. Protein sequence: CASTLGGGWINEQFF. The rearrangement uses TRBV12-3 or TRBV12-4 and TRBJ2-1; 8 bases match TRBD2. The CDR3 is made up of 15 amino acids. J gave up 6 bases and V 7 bases, and 11 bases lay outside the gene matches.